The 17 T cell receptor beta chains listed next were all sequenced from one sample in a study of CD8+CD57+ T cells in acquired aplastic anemia. Whoever was chosen for sequencing had shown CD8+CD57+ cell expansion by flow cytometry. Profiling that covered TCR beta VDJ and CDR3 relied on genomic DNA as its template. TCRdb re-derived calls from the reads in MiXCR, one entry per CDR3 protein. This sample has 160,000 or so distinct CDR3 sequences; about half occur once, and the top ten carry 3% to 4%. Source material: sorted CD4+, CD8+, or CD8+CD57+ T cells (not recorded which) from PBMCs. These receptors were obtained from a human donor with aplastic anemia.

This clonotype was found many times. The chain joins TRBV19 to TRBJ1-2; perhaps TRBD1 as D (5 bases). V was shortened by 7 bases and J by 8 bases, with 17 bases between the two germline ends. This CDR3 is built from 13 residues. CDR1 LNHDA and CDR2 SQIVND come from the germline V gene (reference sequence). In DNA form, the CDR3 reads TGTGCCAGTATGAGGGGACGGCAGGGCGGCTACACCTTC. Its protein is CASMRGRQGGYTF.

This chain joins TRBV7-9 and TRBJ1-2; D not resolved. The CDR3 totals 12 residues. With 5 bases removed from V and 8 bases from J, the gap between germline ends came to 12 bases. CDR1 is SEHNR and CDR2 is FQNEAQ in the germline V gene (reference sequence). For the CDR3, the DNA is TGTGCCAGCAGCCCCCAGTCAGGCGGCTACACCTTC. It specifies CASSPQSGGYTF.

Comment on this clonotype: A clone one base away is much larger, so this may be a read error. This chain joins TRBV4-3 and TRBJ2-2; possibly TRBD1 or TRBD2 for D (5 bases each). Looked up from germline, CDR1 is LGHNA and CDR2 is YSLEER. The CDR3 loop spans 15 amino acids. In nucleotides, the CDR3 is TGCGCCAGCAGCCTTGGACATTCGGGGACCGGGGAGCTGCTTTTT. As protein: CASSLGHSGTGELLF.

This clonotype came up a few times. CDR3 residues: CASSPGGDFQHF. In DNA, the CDR3 is TGTGCCAGCTCACCAGGTGGGGACTTCCAGCATTTT. This sequence joins TRBV18 and TRBJ1-5, with D perhaps matching TRBD1 (5 bases). Germline V gene sequence: CDR1 KGHSH, CDR2 LQKENI. V shed 2 bases and J shed 12 bases, with 11 bases lying between them. The length of the CDR3 is 12 residues.

The J gene is TRBJ1-2, the V gene TRBV29-1, with 8 nucleotides matching TRBD1. Germline V gene data show CDR1 as SQVTM and CDR2 as ANQGSEA. After removal of 6 bases from V and 4 bases from J, the junction contained 13 bases not matched to a gene. This CDR3 contains 15 residues. This CDR3 is CSVQLQGGGFYGYTF. The CDR3 DNA reads as TGCAGCGTGCAACTACAGGGGGGCGGCTTCTATGGCTACACCTTC. Together with reference TRBV29-1 and TRBJ1-2, the CDR3 gives the full variable domain: SAVISQKPSRDICQRGTSLTIQCQVDSQVTMMFWYRQQPGQSLTLIATANQGSEATYESGFVIDKFPISRPNLTFSTLTVSNMSPEDSSIYLCSVQLQGGGFYGYTFGSGTRLTVV.

The chain recombines TRBV19 with TRBJ1-1; D is ambiguous. The V and J ends lost 2 bases and 0 bases respectively, with 13 bases between them. The CDR3 spans 16 residues. The germline V gene encodes CDR1 LNHDA and CDR2 SQIVND (reference sequence). The DNA of the CDR3 is TGTGCCAGTAGTATAAGGAACGCGGGGATGAACACTGAAGCTTTCTTT. Translation: CASSIRNAGMNTEAFF.

V is TRBV30 and J is TRBJ1-4, with 10 bases lining up with TRBD1. CDR1 and CDR2 (germline): GTSNPN, SVGIG (reference sequence). There are 15 residues in the CDR3. The junction had 11 bases not matched to a gene; V was cut back by 5 bases and J by 8 bases. CDR3 amino acids: CAWGPGGQGYEKLFF. The CDR3 nucleotides are TGTGCCTGGGGTCCGGGGGGACAGGGGTACGAAAAACTGTTTTTT.

This clonotype occurred many times. This chain joins TRBV6-1 and TRBJ2-6; perhaps D is TRBD1 or TRBD2 (5 bases each). Germline V CDR1 and CDR2: MNHNS, SASEGT. V lost 2 bases, J lost 12 bases, and 20 bases lay in between. The CDR3 runs 16 residues. The CDR3 here is CASSEYRTLPSGVLTF. The CDR3 bases are TGTGCCAGCAGTGAATATCGGACACTACCCAGCGGCGTCCTGACTTTC.

The chain is built from TRBV12-3 or TRBV12-4 and TRBJ1-5, with 9 bases matching TRBD1. This CDR3 has 15 residues. V trimming: 6 bases; J trimming: 2 bases; junction bases outside the gene matches: 5. The CDR3 nucleotides read TGTGCCAGCAGCATACAGGGGGCGGGCAATCAGCCCCAGCATTTT. Translation: CASSIQGAGNQPQHF.

This clonotype was seen once. The chain recombines TRBV19 with TRBJ1-2, with D tentatively TRBD1 (5 bases). CDR1 and CDR2 from the germline V gene are LNHDA and SQIVND (reference sequence). This CDR3 contains 15 residues. The V end lost 4 bases, the J end lost 7 bases, and 19 bases lay between the germline ends. The CDR3, as DNA: TGTGCCAGTAGTACTGACGGGGGAGCTAACCGTGGCTACACCTTC. Translation gives CASSTDGGANRGYTF.

This clonotype occurred many times. V gene TRBV20-1 combines with J gene TRBJ1-1; 7 bases are a match to TRBD1. Germline V gene data show CDR1 as DFQATT and CDR2 as SNEGSKA (reference sequence). The V and J ends lost 6 bases and 1 base, in that order; junction bases with no gene match: 5. The CDR3 has 13 residues. The CDR3 here is CSAQTGWNTEAFF. For the CDR3, the DNA is TGCAGTGCACAGACAGGGTGGAACACTGAAGCTTTCTTT.

The CDR3 spells CSVEDRGGYGYTF. CDR3 in DNA: TGCAGCGTTGAAGATCGGGGAGGCTATGGCTACACCTTC. This rearrangement joins TRBV29-1 to TRBJ1-2; no reliable D call. The V end lost 0 bases, the J end lost 4 bases, and 9 bases lay between the germline ends. CDR1 is SQVTM and CDR2 is ANQGSEA in the germline V gene. The CDR3 covers 13 residues.

There are many counts of this clonotype. This rearrangement joins TRBV15 to TRBJ1-4; D gene uncertain. This CDR3 has 15 residues. V was clipped by 0 bases and J by 5 bases, with 10 bases between them. Germline V gene lookup returns CDR1 LNHNV and CDR2 YYDKDF (reference sequence). CDR3 nucleotides: TGTGCCACCAGCAGAGATAAGGGATCGAATGAAAAACTGTTTTTT. It specifies CATSRDKGSNEKLFF.

This chain joins TRBV7-9 and TRBJ2-7; TRBD1 is a possible D gene (5 bases). The length of the CDR3 is 13 residues. Germline assignment: CDR1 SEHNR and CDR2 FQNEAQ (reference sequence). V gave up 5 bases and J gave up 4 bases, with 12 bases separating them. CDR3 in amino acids: CASSPRQWYEQYF. As DNA, the CDR3 is TGTGCCAGCAGCCCCCGACAGTGGTACGAGCAGTACTTC. The full variable domain, with the rest looked up from reference TRBV7-9 and TRBJ2-7, is DTGVSQNPRHKITKRGQNVTFRCDPISEHNRLYWYRQTLGQGPEFLTYFQNEAQLEKSRLLSDRFSAERPKGSFSTLEIQRTEQGDSAMYLCASSPRQWYEQYFGPGTRLTVT.

This clonotype has ten or more counts. The rearrangement uses TRBV19 and TRBJ1-2; 11 bases align to TRBD1. From germline, CDR1 is LNHDA and CDR2 SQIVND (reference sequence). This CDR3 has 14 residues. With V trimmed by 7 bases and J by 2 bases, 3 bases remained unmatched. The CDR3 DNA reads TGTGCCAGTACAAGGACAGGGGGCAACTATGGCTACACCTTC. It is translated as CASTRTGGNYGYTF.

This clonotype has just one count. This chain joins TRBV9 and TRBJ1-2, with no clear D. Germline CDR1 SGDLS, CDR2 YYNGEE. Deletions cut 4 bases from V and 2 bases from J, with 6 bases between. The CDR3 consists of 12 residues. The CDR3 spells CASSPQNYGYTF. The CDR3 DNA sequence: TGTGCCAGCAGCCCCCAAAACTATGGCTACACCTTC.

With regard to this clonotype: With a much larger clone just one base away, this may be a read error. The chain's CDR3 is CASSSGAHPDTQYF. CDR3 nucleotide sequence: TGTGCCAGCAGCTCCGGGGCTCACCCAGATACGCAGTATTTT. The chain employs TRBV11-3 and TRBJ2-3; D may be TRBD1 or TRBD2 (5 bases each). Germline loops: CDR1 SGHNT, CDR2 YENEEA. The length of the CDR3 is 14 residues. V was shortened by 4 bases and J by 4 bases, with 12 bases between the two germline ends.